The entry below describes one T cell receptor beta chain. The data derive from a study of T cell changes during pregnancy in multiple sclerosis. Measured with immunoSEQ multiplex PCR; TCRdb has only the in-frame clones, and not every one. Among about 72,000 clones listed, around 92% were seen once. Germline loops: CDR1 SGHNT, CDR2 YENEEA. The CDR3 runs 13 residues. V lost 5 bases, J lost 4 bases, and 11 bases lay in between. Sample: peripheral blood, taken in the third trimester of pregnancy. The origin of this receptor is a female donor in good health, enrolled as a control in a pregnancy study. This chain links TRBV11-3 with TRBJ1-1; D remains ambiguous. The CDR3 coding sequence is TGTGCCAGCAGCCTACTATCTTCCACTGAAGCTTTCTTT. It encodes CASSLLSSTEAFF.